The clone carrying this T cell receptor beta chain was picked up a small number of times. Its target is unknown. Generated by immunoSEQ multiplex PCR, the TCRdb table keeps only in-frame clones and is missing some. The sample records over 45,000 clones, 84% being singletons. This sample stems from a study of OX40 agonist ivuxolimab in advanced cancers. The wider study: Partial responses were seen in three patients, one with hepatocellular carcinoma and two with cutaneous melanoma.

CDR3 size: 15 residues. Trimming left V 3 bases short and J 3 bases short, with 15 bases between. CDR1 is KGHSH, CDR2 LQKENI, per germline. Broader study findings: Among the least clonally expanded were partial responders at 0.1-3.0 mg/kg. Expanded clones were, on average, more numerous in CD8+ T cells than in CD4+.

Collection of blood occurred at baseline, at cycle 4 day 1, and at cycle 7 day 1. The sample consisted of CD4+ or CD8+ T cells sorted from blood, taken in a trial of the OX40 agonist ivuxolimab. The clonotype comes from an adult with an advanced solid tumor such as melanoma, head and neck, liver or kidney cancer. This chain links TRBV18 with TRBJ2-7; D not certain. CDR3 nucleotides: TGTGCCAGCTCACCCTCGGATCAACTCGGCTACGAGCAGTACTTC. It encodes CASSPSDQLGYEQYF.